This T cell receptor (beta chain) originates from a study of long-term antiretroviral therapy in people with HIV. The run of the v3.0 immunoSEQ assay was at survey level. Produced via immunoSEQ multiplex PCR; TCRdb's table is partial and in-frame only. The sample lists about 16,000 clones, about 79% occurring once. The V and J ends lost 4 bases and 4 bases, in that order; junction bases with no gene match: 4. The length of the CDR3 is 15 residues. CDR1 is SGHDN and CDR2 is FVKESK in the germline V gene. This receptor was obtained from a woman aged 45 to 65 with HIV. The input for sequencing was unsorted PBMCs, taken 1.5 years before starting antiretroviral therapy. The chain carries TRBV14 and TRBJ2-5; the match to TRBD1 covers 12 bases. The CDR3 DNA follows: TGTGCCAGCAGCCTCGGGACAGGGGGCGCAGAGACCCAGTACTTC. Amino acid sequence: CASSLGTGGAETQYF.